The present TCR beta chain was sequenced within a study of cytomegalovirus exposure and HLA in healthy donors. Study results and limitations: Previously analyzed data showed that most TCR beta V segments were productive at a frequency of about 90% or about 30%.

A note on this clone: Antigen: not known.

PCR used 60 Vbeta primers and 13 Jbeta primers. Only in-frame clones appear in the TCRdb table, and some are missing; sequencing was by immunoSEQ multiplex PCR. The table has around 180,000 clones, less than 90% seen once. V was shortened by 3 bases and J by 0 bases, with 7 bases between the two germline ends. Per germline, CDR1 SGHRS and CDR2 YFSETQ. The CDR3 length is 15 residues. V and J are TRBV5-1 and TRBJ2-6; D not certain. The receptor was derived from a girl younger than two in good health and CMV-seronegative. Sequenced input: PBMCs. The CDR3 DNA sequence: TGCGCCAGCAGCTGGCGGAGCTCTGGGGCCAACGTCCTGACTTTC. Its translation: CASSWRSSGANVLTF.